The 15 T cell receptor beta chains in this list originate from one sample, sequenced in a study of vaccination and CD4 T cells after COVID-19. Antigens for these TCRs are unknown. Treatment here: roughly 10-day PBMC culture with coronavirus spike peptide pools or control peptides (ViraFEST assay). An Oncomine TCR Beta short-read assay was used to sequence the DNA from cultured CD4+ T cells. TCRdb called the PCR reads again in MiXCR, with one record for every CDR3 protein. Seen here are about 18,000 distinct CDR3 sequences, approximately 60% observed once, and the top ten hold around 5.5%. The sample consisted of CD4+ T cells from blood, cultured in vitro, taken after SARS-CoV-2 vaccination. The receptors were sampled from a human donor who had recovered from COVID-19.

V usage is TRBV25-1 and J usage is TRBJ1-5; 8 nucleotides line up with TRBD1. The CDR3 has 13 residues. V gave up 6 bases and J gave up 6 bases; unmatched junction bases: 4. Germline V gene data show CDR1 as MGHDK and CDR2 as SYGVNS. The CDR3 here is CASSDRGGQPQHF. The CDR3 bases are TGTGCCAGCAGCGACAGGGGCGGTCAGCCCCAGCATTTT.

J is TRBJ1-1 and V is TRBV15, with D perhaps matching TRBD1 (6 bases). CDR3 size: 15 residues. V lost 0 bases and J 3 bases, leaving 11 bases between the germline ends. Germline lookup yields CDR1 LNHNV and CDR2 YYDKDF (reference sequence). CDR3 in DNA: TGTGCCACCAGCAGAGAACAGGGTGCGGACACTGAAGCTTTCTTT. This encodes CATSREQGADTEAFF.

The V call is TRBV6-1, the J call TRBJ1-5; 9 bases align to TRBD1. Per the germline V gene, CDR1 is MNHNS and CDR2 is SASEGT. The CDR3 has 15 amino acids. The V gene end was trimmed by 7 bases and the J gene end by 4 bases; junction bases not matched to a gene: 8. The CDR3 loop is CASIMGGQGNQPQHF. CDR3 nucleotide sequence: TGTGCCAGCATCATGGGGGGACAGGGTAATCAGCCCCAGCATTTT.

This chain uses TRBV11-3 with TRBJ2-1, with D possibly TRBD1 on 5 matching bases. Germline CDR1 reads SGHNT; CDR2 reads YENEEA. Trimming pared 6 bases from V and 5 bases from J, leaving 11 bases between. The CDR3 sequence is 13 residues long. The DNA for the CDR3 is TGTGCCAGCAGACGAAAGGGGAACAATGAGCAGTTCTTC. This gives the protein CASRRKGNNEQFF. The full variable domain, its missing parts supplied by reference TRBV11-3 and TRBJ2-1, is EAGVVQSPRYKIIEKKQPVAFWCNPISGHNTLYWYLQNLGQGPELLIRYENEEAVDDSQLPKDRFSAERLKGVDSTLKIQPAELGDSAVYLCASRRKGNNEQFFGPGTRLTVL.

There are a few counts of this clonotype. The rearrangement links TRBV7-8 to TRBJ2-1; the D gene is possibly TRBD2 (6 bases). Trimming stripped 6 bases from V and 0 bases from J, with 15 bases between. The CDR3 consists of 16 residues. The germline V gene encodes CDR1 SGHVS and CDR2 FQNEAQ. The CDR3 nucleotides read TGTGCCAGCAGAACTTCATTAGCGGCCTCCTACAATGAGCAGTTCTTC. This codes for CASRTSLAASYNEQFF.

The V gene is TRBV20-1, the J gene TRBJ2-1; 9 bases match TRBD2. The CDR3 spans 14 residues. Germline assignment: CDR1 DFQATT and CDR2 SNEGSKA (reference sequence). The V segment lost 5 bases and the J segment 4 bases; nucleotides outside the gene matches: 6. The CDR3 spells CSAAQLAGYNEQFF. In nucleotides, the CDR3 is TGCAGTGCTGCCCAGCTAGCGGGGTACAATGAGCAGTTCTTC.

In this sample, this clonotype turned up a few times. The gene calls are TRBV9 and TRBJ1-6; no clear D gene. The CDR3 runs 15 residues. V was shortened by 7 bases and J by 9 bases, with 20 bases between the two germline ends. Germline assignment: CDR1 SGDLS and CDR2 YYNGEE. The CDR3 region has the DNA TGTGCCAGCGCCTTCCGAGAGGGAACGGGTTCACCCCTCCACTTT. Translating gives CASAFREGTGSPLHF. Supplemented by reference TRBV9 and TRBJ1-6, the full variable domain reads DSGVTQTPKHLITATGQRVTLRCSPRSGDLSVYWYQQSLDQGLQFLIQYYNGEERAKGNILERFSAQQFPDLHSELNLSSLELGDSALYFCASAFREGTGSPLHFGNGTRLTVT.

The chain combines TRBV7-2 with TRBJ1-2; D is undetermined. Germline V lookup: CDR1 SGHTA, CDR2 FQGNSA. This CDR3 comprises 14 residues. V gave up 2 bases and J gave up 2 bases, with 9 bases separating them. Here the CDR3 reads CASSLSLGNYGYTF. In DNA, the CDR3 is TGTGCCAGCAGCTTAAGTCTGGGAAACTATGGCTACACCTTC.

This clonotype appeared a few times. This chain joins TRBV6-1 and TRBJ2-7; no clear D. The CDR3 length is 12 residues. CDR1 and CDR2 from the germline V gene are MNHNS and SASEGT. Trimming left V 7 bases short and J 2 bases short, with 9 bases between. For the CDR3, the DNA is TGTGCCAGCAAGCCTGCTCCCTACGAGCAGTACTTC. It codes for CASKPAPYEQYF.

This clonotype was seen a handful of times. The rearrangement joins TRBV20-1 to TRBJ2-4, with TRBD1 as a possible D gene (5 bases). The CDR3 covers 14 residues. V lost 1 base, J lost 7 bases, and 14 bases lay in between. Per germline, CDR1 DFQATT and CDR2 SNEGSKA (reference sequence). The CDR3 here is CSARAGAGMNIQYF. The CDR3, as DNA: TGCAGTGCTAGAGCTGGGGCAGGGATGAACATTCAGTACTTC.

CDR3 sequence reads: CASSETQGETQYF. The CDR3 nucleotides read TGTGCCAGCAGTGAAACTCAGGGGGAGACCCAGTACTTC. J is TRBJ2-5 and V is TRBV6-1; tentatively, D is TRBD1 (6 bases). CDR3 size: 13 residues. The germline V and J ends were trimmed by 2 bases and 5 bases, with 9 bases remaining between them. Germline assignment: CDR1 MNHNS and CDR2 SASEGT.

V gene TRBV4-2 combines with J gene TRBJ2-7; TRBD1 is a possible D gene (5 bases). CDR3 length equals 16 residues. Trimming removed 1 base at V and 1 base at J, with 14 bases between. Germline V gives CDR1 LGHNA, CDR2 YNFKEQ. CDR3 coding DNA: TGTGCCAGCAGCCAAGGAACAGGCGACCATTCCTACGAGCAGTACTTC. Residues: CASSQGTGDHSYEQYF.

The chain links TRBV11-2 to TRBJ1-1; D gene unclear. Trimming left V 1 base short and J 0 bases short, with 15 bases between. Germline V CDR1 and CDR2: SGHAT, FQNNGV. This CDR3 is 17 amino acids long. The CDR3 nucleotides are TGTGCCAGCAGCTTAGGAATGGGCGGCAGGCTGAACACTGAAGCTTTCTTT. Its protein product is CASSLGMGGRLNTEAFF. Variable domain in full (rest from reference TRBV11-2 and TRBJ1-1): EAGVAQSPRYKIIEKRQSVAFWCNPISGHATLYWYQQILGQGPKLLIQFQNNGVVDDSQLPKDRFSAERLKGVDSTLKIQPAKLEDSAVYLCASSLGMGGRLNTEAFFGQGTRLTVV.

The chain joins TRBV20-1 to TRBJ2-2, with D possibly TRBD2 on 5 matching bases. The CDR3 is 14 residues long. The V gene lost 6 bases and the J gene lost 7 bases, with 18 bases spanning the gap. CDR1 DFQATT and CDR2 SNEGSKA come from the germline V gene (reference sequence). CDR3 nucleotides: TGCAGTGCGGCGGGCGATAGTGGGTTCGGGGAGCTGTTTTTT. It is translated as CSAAGDSGFGELFF.

This chain links TRBV11-3 with TRBJ2-6; D perhaps matches TRBD1 (6 bases). The CDR3 runs 18 residues. V was trimmed by 0 bases and J by 0 bases, leaving 12 bases between them. In germline, CDR1 is SGHNT, CDR2 YENEEA. CDR3 DNA sequence: TGTGCCAGCAGCTTAGAGGGACACCGACCCTCTGGGGCCAACGTCCTGACTTTC. The encoded protein is CASSLEGHRPSGANVLTF.